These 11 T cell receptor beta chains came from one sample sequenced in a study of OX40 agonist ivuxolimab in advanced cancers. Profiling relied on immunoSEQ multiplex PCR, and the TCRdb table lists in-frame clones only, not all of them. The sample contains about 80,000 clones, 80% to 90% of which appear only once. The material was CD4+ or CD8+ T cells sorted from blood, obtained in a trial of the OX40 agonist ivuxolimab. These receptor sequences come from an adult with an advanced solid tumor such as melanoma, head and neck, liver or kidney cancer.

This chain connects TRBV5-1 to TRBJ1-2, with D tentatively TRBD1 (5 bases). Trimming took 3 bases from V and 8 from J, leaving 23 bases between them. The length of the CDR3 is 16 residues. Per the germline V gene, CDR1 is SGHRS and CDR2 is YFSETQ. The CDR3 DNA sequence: TGCGCCAGCAGCTCGCCACAGGACTGGGCCGGGGGGGGCTACACCTTC. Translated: CASSSPQDWAGGGYTF.

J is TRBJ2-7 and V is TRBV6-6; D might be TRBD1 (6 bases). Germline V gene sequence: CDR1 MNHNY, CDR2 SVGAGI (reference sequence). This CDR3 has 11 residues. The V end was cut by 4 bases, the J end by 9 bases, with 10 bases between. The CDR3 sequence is CASSSRTAQYF. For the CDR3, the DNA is TGTGCCAGCAGTTCAAGGACAGCGCAGTACTTC.

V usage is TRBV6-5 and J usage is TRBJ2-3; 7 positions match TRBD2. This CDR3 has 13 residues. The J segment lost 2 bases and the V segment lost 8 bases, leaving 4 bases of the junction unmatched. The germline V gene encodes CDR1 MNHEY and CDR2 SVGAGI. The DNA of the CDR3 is TGTGCCAGCGGGGGGGAAAACACAGATACGCAGTATTTT. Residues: CASGGENTDTQYF.

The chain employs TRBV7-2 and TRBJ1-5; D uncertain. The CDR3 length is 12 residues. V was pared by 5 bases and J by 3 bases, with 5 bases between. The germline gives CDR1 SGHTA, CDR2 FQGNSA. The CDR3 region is CASSLYNQPQHF. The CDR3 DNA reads TGTGCCAGCAGCCTATACAATCAGCCCCAGCATTTT. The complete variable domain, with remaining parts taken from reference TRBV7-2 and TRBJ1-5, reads GAGVSQSPSNKVTEKGKDVELRCDPISGHTALYWYRQSLGQGLEFLIYFQGNSAPDKSGLPSDRFSAERTGGSVSTLTIQRTQQEDSAVYLCASSLYNQPQHFGDGTRLSIL.

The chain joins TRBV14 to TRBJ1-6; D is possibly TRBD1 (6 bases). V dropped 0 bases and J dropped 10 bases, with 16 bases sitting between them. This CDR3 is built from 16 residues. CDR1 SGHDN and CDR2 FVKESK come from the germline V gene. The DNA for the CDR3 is TGTGCCAGCAGCCAAGAGTTAGGGGGGAAAGGCTCACCCCTCCACTTT. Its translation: CASSQELGGKGSPLHF. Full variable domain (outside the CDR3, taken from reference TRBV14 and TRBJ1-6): EAGVTQFPSHSVIEKGQTVTLRCDPISGHDNLYWYRRVMGKEIKFLLHFVKESKQDESGMPNNRFLAERTGGTYSTLKVQPAELEDSGVYFCASSQELGGKGSPLHFGNGTRLTVT.

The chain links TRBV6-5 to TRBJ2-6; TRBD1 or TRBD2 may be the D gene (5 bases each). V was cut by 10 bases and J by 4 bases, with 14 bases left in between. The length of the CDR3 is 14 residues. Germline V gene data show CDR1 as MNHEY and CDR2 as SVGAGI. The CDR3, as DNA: TGTGCCACGGCAGGGAGATCAGGGGCCAACGTCCTGACTTTC. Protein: CATAGRSGANVLTF.

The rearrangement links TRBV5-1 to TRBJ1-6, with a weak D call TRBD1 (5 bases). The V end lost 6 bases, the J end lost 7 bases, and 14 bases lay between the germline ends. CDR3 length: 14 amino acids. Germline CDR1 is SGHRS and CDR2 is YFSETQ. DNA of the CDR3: TGCGCCAGCACCTCGGGGGAGGGGAATTCACCCCTCCACTTT. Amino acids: CASTSGEGNSPLHF. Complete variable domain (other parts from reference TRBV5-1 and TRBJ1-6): KAGVTQTPRYLIKTRGQQVTLSCSPISGHRSVSWYQQTPGQGLQFLFEYFSETQRNKGNFPGRFSGRQFSNSRSEMNVSTLELGDSALYLCASTSGEGNSPLHFGNGTRLTVT.

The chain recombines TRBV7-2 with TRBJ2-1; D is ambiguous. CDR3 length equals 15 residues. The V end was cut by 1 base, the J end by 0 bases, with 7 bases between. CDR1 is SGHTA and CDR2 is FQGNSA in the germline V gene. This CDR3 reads CASSLEASSYNEQFF. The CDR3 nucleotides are TGTGCCAGCAGCTTAGAGGCGAGCTCCTACAATGAGCAGTTCTTC.

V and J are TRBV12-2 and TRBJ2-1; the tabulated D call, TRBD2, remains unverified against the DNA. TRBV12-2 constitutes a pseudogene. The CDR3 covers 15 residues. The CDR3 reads CASRAVRSSYNEQFF. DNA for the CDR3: TGTGCAAGTCGCGCCGTTAGGAGCTCCTACAATGAGCAGTTCTTC.

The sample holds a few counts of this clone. CDR3 sequence: CASSRVFDRSYGYTF. CDR3 coding DNA: TGCGCCAGCAGCCGCGTTTTCGACAGGTCCTATGGCTACACCTTC. V usage is TRBV4-1 and J usage is TRBJ1-2; D possibly corresponds to TRBD1 (6 bases). V dropped 4 bases and J dropped 4 bases, with 16 bases sitting between them. CDR3 length: 15 amino acids. Germline CDR1 and CDR2: MGHRA and YSYEKL.

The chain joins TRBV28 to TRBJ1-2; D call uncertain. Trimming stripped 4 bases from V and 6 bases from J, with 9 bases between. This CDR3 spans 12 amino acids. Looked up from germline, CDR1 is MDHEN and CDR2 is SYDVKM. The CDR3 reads CASSSLPHGYTF. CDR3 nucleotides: TGTGCCAGCAGTTCACTTCCACATGGCTACACCTTC.